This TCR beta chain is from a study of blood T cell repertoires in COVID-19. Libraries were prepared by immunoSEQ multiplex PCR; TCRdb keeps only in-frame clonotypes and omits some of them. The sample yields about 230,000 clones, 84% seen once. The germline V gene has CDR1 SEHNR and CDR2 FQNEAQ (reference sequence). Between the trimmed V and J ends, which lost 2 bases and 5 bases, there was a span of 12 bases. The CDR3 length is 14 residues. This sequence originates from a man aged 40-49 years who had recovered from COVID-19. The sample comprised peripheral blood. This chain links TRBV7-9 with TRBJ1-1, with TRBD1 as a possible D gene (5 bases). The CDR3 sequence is CASSLMGGRTEAFF. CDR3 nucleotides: TGTGCCAGCAGCTTAATGGGGGGGAGGACTGAAGCTTTCTTT.